These T cell receptor beta chains were read from a single sample in a study of memory CD4+ T cells and cytomegalovirus serostatus. TCRdb's table, derived via immunoSEQ multiplex PCR, lists solely in-frame clones and lacks some. The repertoire holds around 63,000 clones, with about three quarters as singletons. The specimen was memory CD4+ T cells from blood. Source of these receptors: an adult in good health and CMV-seropositive. The CDR3 runs from the conserved cysteine through the conserved F or W. The D gene is left open where the match is weak. A row's size may be missing; if present it is once, few, many or a size class.

TRBJ1-1	.	.	TRBV7-2	CASSSHALRGEAFF	TGTGCCAGCAGCTCACACGCCCTCAGGGGAGAAGCTTTCTTT
TRBJ1-3	.	.	TRBV10-3	CAISEAGRYPSSGNTIYF	TGTGCCATCAGTGAGGCAGGGCGCTACCCTTCCTCTGGAAACACCATATATTTT
TRBJ1-5	.	.	TRBV28	CATRTNLNQPQHF	TGTGCCACCCGGACAAACCTCAATCAGCCCCAGCATTTT
TRBJ2-1	.	once	TRBV27	CASWASESSGWYNEQFF	TGTGCCAGCTGGGCTAGCGAGAGTTCCGGGTGGTACAATGAGCAGTTCTTC
TRBJ1-4	TRBD1	.	TRBV5-1	CASGRDRVNEKLFF	TGCGCCAGCGGGCGGGACAGGGTTAATGAAAAACTGTTTTTT
TRBJ1-5	TRBD1	.	TRBV19	CASNADRDYQPQHF	TGTGCCAGTAACGCGGACAGGGATTATCAGCCCCAGCATTTT
TRBJ2-7	.	.	TRBV7-3	CASSLIVGRVAYEQYF	TGTGCCAGCAGCTTAATAGTCGGGCGGGTTGCCTACGAGCAGTACTTC
TRBJ2-2	.	.	TRBV4-2	CASSQDRDYGELFF	TGTGCCAGCAGCCAAGACAGGGATTACGGGGAGCTGTTTTTT
TRBJ2-2	TRBD2	.	TRBV7-2	CASSLDGLAVNTGELFF	TGTGCCAGCAGCTTGGATGGACTAGCGGTGAACACCGGGGAGCTGTTTTTT
TRBJ2-1	.	.	TRBV6-6	CASSWPPRDEQFF	TGTGCCAGCAGTTGGCCCCCGAGGGATGAGCAGTTCTTC
TRBJ2-1	TRBD1	.	TRBV6-1	CASSERIPADRGKLNEQFF	TGTGCCAGCAGTGAAAGGATACCGGCGGACAGGGGAAAACTCAATGAGCAGTTCTTC
TRBJ2-7	TRBD1	medium-sized	TRBV6-1	CASSFEGDRAYEQYF	TGTGCCAGCAGCTTCGAGGGGGACAGGGCCTACGAGCAGTACTTC
TRBJ1-1	.	.	TRBV30	CAWNPGLNTEAFF	TGTGCCTGGAACCCCGGGCTGAACACTGAAGCTTTCTTT
TRBJ2-1	TRBD2	.	TRBV5-1	CASSLVGTSGNNEQFF	TGCGCCAGCAGCTTGGTAGGGACTAGCGGAAACAATGAGCAGTTCTTC
TRBJ2-1	.	.	TRBV19	CASSPDYWDGEQFF	TGTGCCAGTAGTCCCGACTATTGGGATGGTGAGCAGTTCTTC
TRBJ2-7	TRBD2	.	TRBV6-5	CASSSLAGADEQYF	TGTGCCAGCAGTTCACTAGCGGGGGCGGACGAGCAGTACTTC
TRBJ2-1	TRBD2	.	TRBV11-2	CASSSNSGRVGEQFF	TGTGCCAGCAGCTCAAATAGCGGGAGGGTTGGTGAGCAGTTCTTC
TRBJ2-1	.	once	TRBV6-1	CASSEPPYNEQFF	TGTGCCAGCAGTGAACCGCCTTACAATGAGCAGTTCTTC
TRBJ2-2	.	.	TRBV9	CASSVNPGETGELFF	TGTGCCAGCAGCGTTAATCCTGGAGAGACCGGGGAGCTGTTTTTT
TRBJ2-3	.	.	TRBV19	CASFDSLTDTQYF	TGTGCCAGCTTCGACAGTCTCACAGATACGCAGTATTTT
TRBJ2-1	.	.	TRBV19	CASTAAGRGSYNEQFF	TGTGCCAGTACCGCGGCCGGCAGGGGAAGTTACAATGAGCAGTTCTTC
TRBJ2-1	.	.	TRBV9	CASSVVGDEQFF	TGTGCCAGCAGCGTAGTTGGCGATGAGCAGTTCTTC